These 9 T cell receptor beta chains originate from one sample sequenced in a study of cytomegalovirus exposure and HLA in healthy donors. The PCR employed 60 Vbeta primers together with 13 Jbeta primers. Sequencing was performed with immunoSEQ multiplex PCR; in TCRdb, only in-frame clones are kept and a portion is missing. The data show about 100,000 clones, roughly 84% seen once. The sample comprised PBMCs. These receptors were obtained from a woman between 18 and 29 years old in good health and CMV-seronegative.

The chain employs TRBV28 and TRBJ2-5; 11 nucleotides line up with TRBD2. The trim removed 6 bases at V and 3 bases at J, leaving 3 bases unmatched. The CDR3 has 14 residues. Germline loops: CDR1 MDHEN, CDR2 SYDVKM. DNA for the CDR3: TGTGCCAGCAGACCACTAGCGGGAGAAGAGACCCAGTACTTC. Encoded protein: CASRPLAGEETQYF.

V usage is TRBV5-1 and J usage is TRBJ2-2; tentative D call: TRBD1 (6 bases). Trimming removed 2 bases from V and 3 bases from J, with 11 bases in between. The CDR3 loop spans 15 amino acids. Per germline, CDR1 SGHRS and CDR2 YFSETQ. The CDR3 DNA is TGCGCCAGCAGCTTATCAGGGGCCGACACCGGGGAGCTGTTTTTT. Protein product: CASSLSGADTGELFF.

The chain carries TRBV19 and TRBJ2-7; TRBD2 agrees at 10 bases. CDR1 is LNHDA and CDR2 is SQIVND in the germline V gene (reference sequence). V was pared by 1 base and J by 5 bases, with 8 bases of the junction left unmatched. CDR3 length: 16 amino acids. Here the CDR3 DNA reads TGTGCCAGTAGTATAGTCGCGGCTAGCGGGAGAAACGAGCAGTACTTC. Amino acids: CASSIVAASGRNEQYF.

The V and J genes are TRBV2 and TRBJ2-5; a weak D match, TRBD2 (5 bases). The V gene's germline CDR1 is SNHLY and CDR2 FYNNEI. Trimming cost V 3 bases and J 4 bases, with 6 bases left between them. CDR3 length: 12 residues. The CDR3 protein is CASSDGGETQYF. CDR3 DNA sequence: TGTGCCAGCAGTGACGGAGGAGAGACCCAGTACTTC.

CDR3 nucleotide sequence: TGCAGCGCCCCAGGAGGCTATGGCTACACCTTC. Residues: CSAPGGYGYTF. The J gene is TRBJ1-2, the V gene TRBV29-1, with no clear D. Germline CDR1 reads SQVTM; CDR2 reads ANQGSEA. The CDR3 contains 11 residues. The V end was cut by 7 bases, the J end by 4 bases, with 10 bases between. The full variable domain, with the rest looked up from reference TRBV29-1 and TRBJ1-2, is SAVISQKPSRDICQRGTSLTIQCQVDSQVTMMFWYRQQPGQSLTLIATANQGSEATYESGFVIDKFPISRPNLTFSTLTVSNMSPEDSSIYLCSAPGGYGYTFGSGTRLTVV.

This chain connects TRBV28 to TRBJ2-2, with D tentatively TRBD1 (5 bases). The germline V gene encodes CDR1 MDHEN and CDR2 SYDVKM. The CDR3 covers 13 residues. Trimming took off 2 bases at V and 5 bases at J, with 6 bases between the two ends. The CDR3 sequence: CASSLGATGELFF. The CDR3, as DNA: TGTGCCAGCAGTTTAGGGGCAACCGGGGAGCTGTTTTTT. The whole variable domain, remainder taken from reference TRBV28 and TRBJ2-2, is DVKVTQSSRYLVKRTGEKVFLECVQDMDHENMFWYRQDPGLGLRLIYFSYDVKMKEKGDIPEGYSVSREKKERFSLILESASTNQTSMYLCASSLGATGELFFGEGSRLTVL.

V and J are TRBV5-1 and TRBJ1-2, with TRBD1 matching 8 bases. V gave up 2 bases and J gave up 8 bases; unmatched junction bases: 5. CDR1 and CDR2 (germline): SGHRS, YFSETQ. The CDR3 loop spans 13 amino acids. CDR3 in amino acids: CASSFMTGDGYTF. The CDR3 nucleotides are TGCGCCAGCAGCTTTATGACAGGGGACGGCTACACCTTC.

The J gene is TRBJ2-4, the V gene TRBV30; D uncertain. V lost 2 bases to trimming and J lost 1 base, with 6 bases between them. Germline V lookup: CDR1 GTSNPN, CDR2 SVGIG (reference sequence). The CDR3 has 13 residues. The CDR3 bases are TGTGCCTGGAGTTCACAGGCCAAAAACATTCAGTACTTC. This sequence encodes CAWSSQAKNIQYF. The full variable domain, completed using reference TRBV30 and TRBJ2-4, is SQTIHQWPATLVQPVGSPLSLECTVEGTSNPNLYWYRQAAGRGLQLLFYSVGIGQISSEVPQNLSASRPQDRQFILSSKKLLLSDSGFYLCAWSSQAKNIQYFGAGTRLSVL.

The V and J genes are TRBV29-1 and TRBJ1-2; the match to TRBD1 covers 8 bases. Per germline, CDR1 SQVTM and CDR2 ANQGSEA. The CDR3 runs 13 residues. V dropped 6 bases and J dropped 2; count of bases not matched to a gene: 5. In DNA form, the CDR3 reads TGCAGCGTGCGGACAGGGTCCAACTATGGCTACACCTTC. Protein sequence: CSVRTGSNYGYTF.